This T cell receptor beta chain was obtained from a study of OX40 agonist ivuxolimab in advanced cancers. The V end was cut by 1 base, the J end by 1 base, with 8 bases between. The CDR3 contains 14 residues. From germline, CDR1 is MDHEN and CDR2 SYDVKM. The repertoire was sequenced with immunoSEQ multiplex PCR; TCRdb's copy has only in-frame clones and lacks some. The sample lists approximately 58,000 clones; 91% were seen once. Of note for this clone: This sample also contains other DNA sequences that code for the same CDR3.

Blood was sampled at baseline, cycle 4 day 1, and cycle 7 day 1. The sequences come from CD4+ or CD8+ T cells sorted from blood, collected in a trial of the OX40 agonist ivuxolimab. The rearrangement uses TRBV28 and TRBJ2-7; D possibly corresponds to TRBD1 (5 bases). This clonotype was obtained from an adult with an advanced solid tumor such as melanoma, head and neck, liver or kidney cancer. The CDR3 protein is CASSLSPGSYEQYF. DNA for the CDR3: TGTGCCAGCAGTTTATCTCCAGGGTCCTACGAGCAGTACTTC.